This T cell receptor beta chain was sequenced in a study of T cell responses to AZD1222 COVID-19 vaccine. The CDR3 length is 14 residues. The V end was cut by 6 bases, the J end by 3 bases, with 12 bases between. Germline CDR1 MDHEN, CDR2 SYDVKM. The count of this clone is one. Antigen: not known. Profiling relied on immunoSEQ multiplex PCR, and the TCRdb table lists in-frame clones only, not all of them. The table shows 110,000 to 150,000 clones, with 88% occurring only once. Study results and caveats: Donors were largely white British and mainly female; clonal diversity was possibly underestimated.

The starting material was peripheral blood, obtained 28 days after the second AZD1222 dose. This sequence joins TRBV28 and TRBJ1-5; possible D gene TRBD1, 6 bases. The origin of this receptor is an adult who received the AZD1222 COVID-19 vaccine. CDR3 region: CASRTGTNNQPQHF. For the CDR3, the DNA is TGTGCCAGCAGGACCGGGACAAACAATCAGCCCCAGCATTTT.